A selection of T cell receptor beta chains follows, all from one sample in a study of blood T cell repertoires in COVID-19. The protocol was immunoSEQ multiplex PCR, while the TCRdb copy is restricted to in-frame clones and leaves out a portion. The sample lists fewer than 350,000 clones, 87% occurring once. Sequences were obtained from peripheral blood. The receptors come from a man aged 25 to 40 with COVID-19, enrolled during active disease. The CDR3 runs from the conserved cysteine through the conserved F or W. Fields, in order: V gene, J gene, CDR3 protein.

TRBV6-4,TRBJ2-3,CASSDLSVQGVWGDTQYF
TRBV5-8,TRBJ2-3,CASSQDRGGADTQYF
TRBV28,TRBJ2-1,CASSPLLFRVSPPAGEQFF
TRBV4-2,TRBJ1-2,CASSQGTALNYGYTF
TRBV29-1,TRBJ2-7,CSVLGGTGYYEQYF
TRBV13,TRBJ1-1,CASSRNRLNTEAFF
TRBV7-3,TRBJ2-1,CASTEGTDNEQFF
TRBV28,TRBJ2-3,CASSSPGGTDTDTQYF
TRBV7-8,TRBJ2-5,CASSLGTSGSETQYF
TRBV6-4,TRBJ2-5,CASSVGTGGQETQYF
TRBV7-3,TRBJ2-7,CASSPGQGFYEQYF
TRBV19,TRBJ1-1,CASSTDRGENTEAFF
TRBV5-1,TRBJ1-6,CASSFGARGSYNSPLHF
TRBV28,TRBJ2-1,CATCQYNEQFF
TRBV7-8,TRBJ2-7,CASSPSYEQYF
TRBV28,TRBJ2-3,CASNPGSTDTQYF
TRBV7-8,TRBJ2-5,CASSFRQGWNQETQYF
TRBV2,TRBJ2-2,CASSEGPRGGTGELFF
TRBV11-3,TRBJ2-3,CASSPKTGGGADTQYF
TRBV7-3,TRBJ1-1,CASSFEGLNTEAFF
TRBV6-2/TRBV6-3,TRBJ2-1,CASSKGPNLGEQFF
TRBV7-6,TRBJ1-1,CASSLLQGKTEAFF
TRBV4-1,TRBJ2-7,CASSLRTSGGNSYEQYF
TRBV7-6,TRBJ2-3,CASSLQGVGTDTQYF
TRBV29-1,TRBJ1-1,CSVPSGMNTEAFF
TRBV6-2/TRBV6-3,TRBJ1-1,CASSPSRDRVAAFF
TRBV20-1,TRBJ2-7,CSAKFNYEQYF
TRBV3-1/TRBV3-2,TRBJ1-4,CASSFRDRGEKLFF
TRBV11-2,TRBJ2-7,CASSLASAGLFPYEQYF
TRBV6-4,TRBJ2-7,CASSDGTSGGQNSYEQYF
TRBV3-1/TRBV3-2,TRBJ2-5,CASSLLGTSGKETQYF
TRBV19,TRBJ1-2,CASSIDRDRERNYGYTF
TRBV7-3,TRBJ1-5,CASSQDRGNQPQHF
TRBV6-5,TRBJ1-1,CASSRGISTEAFF
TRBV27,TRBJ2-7,CASSLKGVPTYEQYF
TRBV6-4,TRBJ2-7,CASRGNRDRADEQYF
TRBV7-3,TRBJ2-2,CASSSNTGELFF
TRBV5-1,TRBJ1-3,CASSLRTGPGNTIYF
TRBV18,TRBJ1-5,CASSPTDEQPQHF
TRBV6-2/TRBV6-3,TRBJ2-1,CASSYGRGYAENEQFF
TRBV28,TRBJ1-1,CSVMDTPNTEAFF
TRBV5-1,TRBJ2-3,CASGPPGGRTDTQYF